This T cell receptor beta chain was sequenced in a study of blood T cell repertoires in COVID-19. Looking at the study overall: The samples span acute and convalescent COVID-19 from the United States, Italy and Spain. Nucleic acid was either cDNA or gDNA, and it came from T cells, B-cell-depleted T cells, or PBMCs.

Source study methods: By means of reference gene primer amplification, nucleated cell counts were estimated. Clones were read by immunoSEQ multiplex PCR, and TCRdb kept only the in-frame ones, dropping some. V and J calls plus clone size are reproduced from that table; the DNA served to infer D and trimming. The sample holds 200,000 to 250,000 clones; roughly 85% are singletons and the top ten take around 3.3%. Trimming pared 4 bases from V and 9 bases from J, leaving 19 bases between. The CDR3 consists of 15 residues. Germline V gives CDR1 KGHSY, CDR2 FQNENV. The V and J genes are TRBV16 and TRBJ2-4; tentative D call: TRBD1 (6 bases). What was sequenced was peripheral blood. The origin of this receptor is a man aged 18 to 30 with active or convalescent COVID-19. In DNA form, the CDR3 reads TGTGCCAGCAGCCGATTTGGACAGTCAGAGGTCATTCAGTACTTC. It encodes CASSRFGQSEVIQYF.